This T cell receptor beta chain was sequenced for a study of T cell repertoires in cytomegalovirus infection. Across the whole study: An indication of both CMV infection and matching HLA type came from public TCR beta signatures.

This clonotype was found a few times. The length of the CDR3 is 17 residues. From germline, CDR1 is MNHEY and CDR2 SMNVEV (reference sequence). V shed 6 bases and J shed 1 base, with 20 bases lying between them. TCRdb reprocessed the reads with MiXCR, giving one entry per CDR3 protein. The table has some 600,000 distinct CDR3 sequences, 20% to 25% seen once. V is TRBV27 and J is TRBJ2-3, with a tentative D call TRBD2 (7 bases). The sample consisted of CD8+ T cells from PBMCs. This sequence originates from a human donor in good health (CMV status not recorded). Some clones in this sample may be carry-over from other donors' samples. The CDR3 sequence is CASSRAGRGLGTDTQYF. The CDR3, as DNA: TGTGCCAGCAGCAGGGCCGGGCGGGGGCTCGGCACAGATACGCAGTATTTT.